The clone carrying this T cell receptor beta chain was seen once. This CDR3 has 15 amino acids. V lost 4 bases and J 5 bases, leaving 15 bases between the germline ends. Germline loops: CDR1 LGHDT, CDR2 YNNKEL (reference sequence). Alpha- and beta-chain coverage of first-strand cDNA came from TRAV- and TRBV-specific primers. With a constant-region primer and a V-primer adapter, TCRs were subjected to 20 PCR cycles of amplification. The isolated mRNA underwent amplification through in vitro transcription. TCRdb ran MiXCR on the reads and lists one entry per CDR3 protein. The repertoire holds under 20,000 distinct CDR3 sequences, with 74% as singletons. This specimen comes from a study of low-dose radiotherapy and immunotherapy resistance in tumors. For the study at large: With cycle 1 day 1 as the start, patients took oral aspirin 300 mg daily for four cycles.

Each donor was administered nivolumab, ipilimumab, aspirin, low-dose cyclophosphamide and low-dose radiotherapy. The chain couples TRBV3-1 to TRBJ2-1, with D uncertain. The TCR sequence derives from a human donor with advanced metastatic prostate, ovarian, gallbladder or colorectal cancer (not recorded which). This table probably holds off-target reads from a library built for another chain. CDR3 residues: CASSRRPGEHNEQFF. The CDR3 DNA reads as TGTGCCAGCAGCCGACGCCCCGGAGAACACAATGAGCAGTTCTTC.